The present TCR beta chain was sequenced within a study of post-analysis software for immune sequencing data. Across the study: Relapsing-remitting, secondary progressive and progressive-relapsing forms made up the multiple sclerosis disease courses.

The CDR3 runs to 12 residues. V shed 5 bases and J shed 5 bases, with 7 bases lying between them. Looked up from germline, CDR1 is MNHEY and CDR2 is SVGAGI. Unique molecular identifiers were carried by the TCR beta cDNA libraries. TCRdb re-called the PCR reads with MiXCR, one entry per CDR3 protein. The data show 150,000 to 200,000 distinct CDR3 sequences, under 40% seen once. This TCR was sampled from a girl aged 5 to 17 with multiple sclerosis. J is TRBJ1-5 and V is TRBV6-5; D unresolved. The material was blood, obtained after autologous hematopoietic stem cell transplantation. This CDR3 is CASSNGDQPQHF. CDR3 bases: TGTGCCAGCAGTAACGGGGATCAGCCCCAGCATTTT.